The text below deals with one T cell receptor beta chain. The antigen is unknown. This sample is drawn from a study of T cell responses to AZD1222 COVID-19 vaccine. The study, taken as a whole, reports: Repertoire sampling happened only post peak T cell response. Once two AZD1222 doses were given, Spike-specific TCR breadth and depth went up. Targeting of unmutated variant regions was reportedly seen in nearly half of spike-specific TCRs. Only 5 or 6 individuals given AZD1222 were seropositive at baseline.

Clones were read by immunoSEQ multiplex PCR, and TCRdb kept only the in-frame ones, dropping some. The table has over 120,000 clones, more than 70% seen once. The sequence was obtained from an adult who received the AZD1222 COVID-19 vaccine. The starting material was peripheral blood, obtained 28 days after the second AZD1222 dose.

This chain's CDR3 is CASSHLGTVPGRAYGNTIYF. In DNA form, the CDR3 reads TGCGCCAGCAGCCACCTTGGGACCGTTCCAGGCAGGGCTTATGGAAACACCATATATTTT. This rearrangement joins TRBV4-1 to TRBJ1-3; maybe TRBD1 (5 bases). CDR1 MGHRA and CDR2 YSYEKL come from the germline V gene. The V and J ends lost 3 bases and 3 bases respectively, with 27 bases between them. There are 20 residues in the CDR3.